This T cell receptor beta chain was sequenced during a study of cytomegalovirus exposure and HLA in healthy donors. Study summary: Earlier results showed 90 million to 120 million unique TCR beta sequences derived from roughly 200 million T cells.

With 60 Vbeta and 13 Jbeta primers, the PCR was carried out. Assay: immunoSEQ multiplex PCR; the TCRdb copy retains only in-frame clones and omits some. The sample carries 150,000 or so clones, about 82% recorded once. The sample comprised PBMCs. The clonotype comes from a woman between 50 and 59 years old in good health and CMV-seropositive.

The CDR3 reads CASSLLASSYNEQFF. CDR3 DNA sequence: TGTGCCAGCAGCCTACTAGCGAGCTCCTACAATGAGCAGTTCTTC. The rearrangement joins TRBV7-9 to TRBJ2-1, with 7 bases matching TRBD2. The CDR3 has 15 residues. Germline V gene data show CDR1 as SEHNR and CDR2 as FQNEAQ (reference sequence). After removal of 5 bases from V and 0 bases from J, the junction contained 4 bases not matched to a gene.